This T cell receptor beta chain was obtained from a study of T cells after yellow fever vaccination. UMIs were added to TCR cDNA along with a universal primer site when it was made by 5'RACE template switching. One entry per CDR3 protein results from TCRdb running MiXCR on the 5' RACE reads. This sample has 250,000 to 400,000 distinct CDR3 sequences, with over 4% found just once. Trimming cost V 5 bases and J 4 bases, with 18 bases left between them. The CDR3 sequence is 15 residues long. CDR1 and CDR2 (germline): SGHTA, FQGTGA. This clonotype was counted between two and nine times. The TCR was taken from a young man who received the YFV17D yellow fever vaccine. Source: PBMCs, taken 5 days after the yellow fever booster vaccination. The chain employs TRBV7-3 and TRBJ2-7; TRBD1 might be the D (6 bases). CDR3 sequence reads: CASSPGQASVYEQYF. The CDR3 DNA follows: TGTGCCAGCAGCCCGGGACAAGCTAGTGTTTACGAGCAGTACTTC.